A single sample is the source of the 5 T cell receptor beta chains below, sequenced in a study of blood T cells in healthy people across ages. The authors ran a second PCR of roughly 7 to 11 cycles using a sample-barcoded 5' primer and a J-beta primer mix. TCRdb passed the 5' RACE reads through MiXCR, listing each CDR3 protein once. The repertoire holds around 1.5 million distinct CDR3 sequences, with 34% as singletons. Material for sequencing was blood. The source of these receptors is a woman aged 30 to 39 in good health.

The gene calls are TRBV7-3 and TRBJ2-5; D is possibly TRBD1 (5 bases). The CDR3 length is 15 residues. Germline loops: CDR1 SGHTA, CDR2 FQGTGA. Trimming removed 0 bases at V and 2 bases at J, with 10 bases between. CDR3 protein: CASSLTGQQQETQYF. CDR3 in DNA: TGTGCCAGCAGCTTAACGGGGCAGCAACAAGAGACCCAGTACTTC.

This sequence joins TRBV4-2 and TRBJ1-5; the D gene is possibly TRBD1 (6 bases). The CDR3 consists of 15 residues. The germline gives CDR1 LGHNA, CDR2 YNFKEQ. V was cut by 1 base and J by 0 bases, with 7 bases left in between. CDR3 amino acids: CASSQAQGSNQPQHF. The DNA of the CDR3 is TGTGCCAGCAGCCAAGCACAGGGTAGCAATCAGCCCCAGCATTTT.

In this sample, this clonotype turned up many times. The rearrangement joins TRBV10-3 to TRBJ2-1, with TRBD2 identical over 7 bases. CDR3 length: 14 amino acids. Germline lookup yields CDR1 ENHRY and CDR2 SYGVKD. After removal of 7 bases from V and 4 bases from J, the junction contained 7 bases not matched to a gene. This chain's CDR3 is CAINAGREYNEQFF. In DNA form, the CDR3 reads TGTGCCATCAATGCGGGGCGGGAGTACAATGAGCAGTTCTTC.

For this clonotype: A read error is possible here, since a much larger clone lies one base away. The chain recombines TRBV29-1 with TRBJ2-1; either TRBD1 or TRBD2 may fit D (6 bases each). Per the germline V gene, CDR1 is SQVTM and CDR2 is ANQGSEA. CDR3 length equals 14 residues. Here the CDR3 DNA reads TGCGGCGCTACACAGGGACTCTCCTACAATGAGCAGTTCTTC. Amino acid sequence: CGATQGLSYNEQFF.

This clonotype has more than one count but fewer than ten. The rearrangement links TRBV27 to TRBJ2-1; the D call may be TRBD1 or TRBD2 (5 bases each). Germline V lookup: CDR1 MNHEY, CDR2 SMNVEV (reference sequence). Trimming took off 7 bases at V and 4 bases at J, with 20 bases between the two ends. The CDR3 length is 16 residues. The CDR3 region has the DNA TGTGCCAGCACCCCTCGCAGGGCCGGGGTTTACAATGAGCAGTTCTTC. This sequence encodes CASTPRRAGVYNEQFF.